This entry concerns a single TCR beta chain. Its antigen remains unidentified. The sample comes from a study of cytomegalovirus exposure and HLA in healthy donors. The overall study: The study's early data release held roughly 91 million unique TCRs from HLA-typed donors.

Study conclusions and caveats: The study put some 150 TCR beta chains on its list as cytomegalovirus-associated. What a later analysis showed was that several of the most significant clusters appeared linked to common viral pathogens.

PCR involved 60 Vbeta and 13 Jbeta primers. Clones were sequenced by immunoSEQ multiplex PCR, and TCRdb holds only the in-frame ones, with some missing. Of around 150,000 clones listed, 68% were seen once; the top ten hold roughly 2.7%. The CDR3 runs 13 residues. The germline V gene has CDR1 WNHNN and CDR2 SYGVQD (reference sequence). The V segment lost 5 bases and the J segment 8 bases; nucleotides outside the gene matches: 5. The sequenced sample was PBMCs. The TCR originated in a middle-aged woman in good health and CMV-seropositive. This chain connects TRBV10-1 to TRBJ2-1, with TRBD2 identical over 8 bases. In nucleotides, the CDR3 is TGCGCCAGCAGTTGGACTAGCTATTATGAGCAGTTCTTC. Translating gives CASSWTSYYEQFF.